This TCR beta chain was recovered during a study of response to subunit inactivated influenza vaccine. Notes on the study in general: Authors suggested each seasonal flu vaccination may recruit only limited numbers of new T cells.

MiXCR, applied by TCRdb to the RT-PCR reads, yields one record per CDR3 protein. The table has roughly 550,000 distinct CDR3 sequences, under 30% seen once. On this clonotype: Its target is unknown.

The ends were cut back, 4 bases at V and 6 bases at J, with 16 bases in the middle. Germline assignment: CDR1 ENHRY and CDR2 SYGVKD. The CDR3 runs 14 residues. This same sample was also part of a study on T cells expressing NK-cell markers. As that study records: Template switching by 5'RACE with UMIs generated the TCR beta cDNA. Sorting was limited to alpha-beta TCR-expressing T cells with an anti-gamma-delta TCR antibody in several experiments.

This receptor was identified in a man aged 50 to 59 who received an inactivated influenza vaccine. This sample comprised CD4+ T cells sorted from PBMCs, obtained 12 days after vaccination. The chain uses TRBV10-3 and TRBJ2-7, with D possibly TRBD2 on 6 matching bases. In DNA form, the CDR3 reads TGTGCCATCAGTGTTGAGCACGGAGGGCGCGAGCAGTACTTC. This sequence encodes CAISVEHGGREQYF.